The 27 T cell receptor beta chains below all came from one sample that was sequenced in a study of T cell clonality in common variable immunodeficiency. Findings of the study overall: Common variable immunodeficiency TCR beta sequences reportedly had fewer deletions and N-nucleotide insertions.

TCRdb keeps only in-frame clones here, not all; method: immunoSEQ multiplex PCR. The sample offers 8,500 to 10,000 clones and no singletons, the top ten holding less than 5.5%. No antigen is known for these receptors. Sequencing was performed on peripheral blood mononuclear cells. All receptors derive from a human donor with common variable immunodeficiency.

This clone has ten or more counts. From the germline J gene comes the end of the CDR3, since the read stops 3 residues before it. The V and J genes are TRBV11-3 and TRBJ2-3; D gene uncertain. V was pared by 0 bases and J by 7 bases, with 11 bases between. The CDR3 spans 14 residues. Looked up from germline, CDR1 is SGHNT and CDR2 is YENEEA. The sequenced CDR3 bases are TGTGCCAGCAGCTTAGAGCCAGGCGCATATACG. This encodes CASSLEPGAYT. The full-length CDR3 reads as CASSLEPGAYTQYF.

This clone was observed many times. The CDR3 is cut off 3 residues early in the read; its end comes from the germline J gene. The gene calls are TRBV12-3 or TRBV12-4 and TRBJ2-7, with TRBD1 identical over 11 bases. This CDR3 comprises 15 residues. V was pared by 5 bases and J by 5 bases, with 8 bases of the junction left unmatched. The DNA read from the CDR3 is TGTGCCAGCAGTCCCCGGACAGGGGGCGTTGACGAG. Translation gives CASSPRTGGVDE. The CDR3 in full is CASSPRTGGVDEQYF.

By share of the sample, this clone is medium-sized. The sequenced fragment ends 3 residues before the CDR3 boundary, so the rest is inferred from the germline J gene. The gene calls are TRBV7-7 and TRBJ2-1, with 12 bases that match TRBD2. Germline loops: CDR1 SSHAT, CDR2 FNYEAQ (reference sequence). The junction had 9 bases not matched to a gene; V was cut back by 7 bases and J by 8 bases. The CDR3 is made up of 15 amino acids. This CDR3 is CASTPLAGGPDEQFF. The DNA read from the CDR3 is TGTGCCAGCACCCCTCTAGCGGGGGGGCCCGATGAG. Supplemented by reference TRBV7-7 and TRBJ2-1, the full variable domain reads GAGVSQSPRYKVTKRGQDVTLRCDPISSHATLYWYQQALGQGPEFLTYFNYEAQPDKSGLPSDRFSAERPEGSISTLTIQRTEQRDSAMYRCASTPLAGGPDEQFFGPGTRLTVL.

This clone was recorded at least ten times. The read finishes 3 residues shy of the CDR3 end, and the germline J gene is used to complete it. This rearrangement joins TRBV29-1 to TRBJ1-1; D may be TRBD1 (5 bases). Germline V CDR1 and CDR2: SQVTM, ANQGSEA. Deletions cut 3 bases from V and 1 base from J, with 12 bases between. CDR3 length: 14 amino acids. The CDR3 spells CSVDLTGANTEAFF. The sequenced CDR3 bases are TGCAGCGTTGATCTAACAGGAGCGAACACTGAA. The whole variable domain, remainder taken from reference TRBV29-1 and TRBJ1-1, is SAVISQKPSRDICQRGTSLTIQCQVDSQVTMMFWYRQQPGQSLTLIATANQGSEATYESGFVIDKFPISRPNLTFSTLTVSNMSPEDSSIYLCSVDLTGANTEAFFGQGTRLTVV.

The table lists this clone with many counts. The CDR3 goes on 3 residues after the read ends, and that part is filled in from the germline J gene. The V and J genes are TRBV18 and TRBJ1-2; no definite D call. Germline assignment: CDR1 KGHSH and CDR2 LQKENI. The CDR3 extends over 13 amino acids. The germline V and J ends were trimmed by 2 bases and 5 bases, with 9 bases remaining between them. The DNA read from the CDR3 is TGTGCCAGCTCACCATCGGCAGGATATGGC. Protein: CASSPSAGYG. The whole CDR3 protein is CASSPSAGYGYTF.

In this sample, this clone turned up many times. From the germline J gene comes the end of the CDR3, since the read stops 3 residues before it. The V and J genes are TRBV18 and TRBJ1-1; a weak D match, TRBD1 (5 bases). Germline lookup yields CDR1 KGHSH and CDR2 LQKENI. The CDR3 consists of 14 residues. Trimming removed 3 bases from V and 3 bases from J, with 11 bases in between. CDR3 DNA, as far as it was read: TGTGCCAGCTCACCGCAGGGTTTGGACACTGAA. As protein: CASSPQGLDTE. The whole CDR3 protein reads CASSPQGLDTEAFF. Full variable domain (outside the CDR3, taken from reference TRBV18 and TRBJ1-1): NAGVMQNPRHLVRRRGQEARLRCSPMKGHSHVYWYRQLPEEGLKFMVYLQKENIIDESGMPKERFSAEFPKEGPSILRIQQVVRGDSAAYFCASSPQGLDTEAFFGQGTRLTVV.

This clone was seen ten or more times. Its ends do not fully match the called genes, so a read error is possible. The CDR3 is cut off 3 residues early in the read; its end comes from the germline J gene. The chain joins TRBV19 to TRBJ1-1, with 8 bases lining up with TRBD1. CDR3 length equals 14 residues. CDR1 is LNHDA and CDR2 is SQIVND in the germline V gene (reference sequence). The covered CDR3 bases are TGTGCCAGTAGTCCCTGGACAGGGAACGCTGAA. It yields the protein CASSPWTGNAE. The full CDR3 is CASSPWTGNAEAFF.

This clone was picked up many times. The read is 3 residues too short to cover the CDR3 end, so that end is filled in from the germline J gene. The rearrangement joins TRBV4-1 to TRBJ2-5; 8 bases are shared with TRBD2. Per germline, CDR1 MGHRA and CDR2 YSYEKL. Trimming removed 2 bases from V and 6 bases from J; junction bases left unmatched: 5. CDR3 length: 14 residues. CDR3 DNA, as far as it was read: TGCGCCAGCAGCCAACTCGGGGGGGTACAGACC. Amino acid sequence: CASSQLGGVQT. The full CDR3 is CASSQLGGVQTQYF.

This clone was seen many times. The read comes to an end 3 residues before the CDR3 does, leaving the germline J gene to fill in the end. This sequence joins TRBV20-1 and TRBJ1-2, with TRBD1 matching over 7 bases. CDR3 size: 13 residues. The trim removed 2 bases at V and 2 bases at J, leaving 2 bases unmatched. From germline, CDR1 is DFQATT and CDR2 SNEGSKA (reference sequence). The chain's CDR3 is CSARRDSNYGYTF. Partial CDR3 DNA: TGCAGTGCTAGAAGGGACAGCAACTATGGC.

This clone came up many times. From the germline J gene comes the end of the CDR3, since the read stops 3 residues before it. The genes are TRBV7-8 and TRBJ1-1; D remains unclear. Trimming stripped 2 bases from V and 1 base from J, with 8 bases between. Per germline, CDR1 SGHVS and CDR2 FQNEAQ. The CDR3 covers 14 residues. Partial CDR3 DNA: TGTGCCAGCAGCTTATATGCAGGGAACACTGAA. This codes for CASSLYAGNTE. The whole CDR3 protein is CASSLYAGNTEAFF.

This clone occurred many times. Its ends do not fully match the called genes, so a read error is possible. The read finishes 3 residues shy of the CDR3 end, and the germline J gene is used to complete it. This rearrangement joins TRBV4-2 to TRBJ2-3; D might be TRBD2 (8 bases). Germline CDR1 is LGHNA and CDR2 is YNFKEQ. The length of the CDR3 is 18 residues. This chain's CDR3 is CASSPGGAGVTGRDTQYF. The DNA read from the CDR3 is TGCGCCAGCAGCCCGGGGGGGGCGGGGGTGACAGGGAGAGATACG.

This clone was picked up many times. Sequencing ends 3 residues short of the CDR3 end; the germline J gene provides the rest. The chain recombines TRBV5-1 with TRBJ2-3; 9 bases match TRBD2. V was pared by 0 bases and J by 6 bases, with 5 bases of the junction left unmatched. Germline CDR1 SGHRS, CDR2 YFSETQ. This CDR3 has 15 residues. CDR3 residues: CASSLGSGGSDTQYF. CDR3 bases read: TGCGCCAGCAGCTTGGGTAGCGGGGGTAGCGATACG.

This clone was seen many times. The observed sequence ends 3 residues before the CDR3 terminus, with the missing tail filled in from the germline J gene. The chain carries TRBV7-9 and TRBJ2-7, with 8 bases aligning to TRBD1. Germline trimming cut 3 bases from V and 6 bases from J; bases unmatched to any gene: 10. Germline loops: CDR1 SEHNR, CDR2 FQNEAQ (reference sequence). The CDR3 is made up of 15 amino acids. The CDR3 DNA, read in part, is TGTGCCAGCAGCTTCTTGCGCCAGGGGGCCGTCGAG. Its protein product is CASSFLRQGAVE. The full CDR3 is CASSFLRQGAVEQYF.

This clone was seen many times. From the germline J gene comes the end of the CDR3, since the read stops 3 residues before it. The chain combines TRBV7-8 with TRBJ1-1; D is perhaps TRBD1 (5 bases). Per germline, CDR1 SGHVS and CDR2 FQNEAQ. This CDR3 comprises 16 residues. V shed 1 base and J shed 0 bases, with 12 bases lying between them. The CDR3 loop is CASSLGSWGLNTEAFF. The DNA read from the CDR3 is TGTGCCAGCAGCTTAGGTAGCTGGGGCTTGAACACTGAA.

This clone is judged medium-sized. The CDR3 end is not reached by the read, which stops 3 residues before it; the germline J gene fills it in. The J gene is TRBJ2-1, the V gene TRBV30; TRBD1 is a possible D gene (5 bases). CDR1 and CDR2 from the germline V gene are GTSNPN and SVGIG (reference sequence). The V end was cut by 7 bases, the J end by 0 bases, with 19 bases between. This CDR3 spans 16 amino acids. This CDR3 is CASTLARQSSYNEQFF. The DNA read from the CDR3 is TGTGCCTCAACCCTCGCCAGACAGAGCTCCTACAATGAG.

By sample share, this clone is medium-sized (0.01 to 0.1%). The CDR3 end lies 3 residues beyond the end of the read and is filled in from the germline J gene. The V gene is TRBV20-1, the J gene TRBJ1-2; 7 bases fit TRBD1. The CDR3 length is 12 residues. Trimming took 6 bases from V and 7 from J; bases not matched to a gene: 8. The germline CDR1 and CDR2 sequences are DFQATT and SNEGSKA (reference sequence). The CDR3 sequence is CSARTGSSGYTF. The CDR3 bases that were read are TGCAGTGCCCGGACAGGCTCCAGTGGC.

There are many counts of this clone. Sequencing ends 3 residues short of the CDR3 end; the germline J gene provides the rest. The V call is TRBV7-6, the J call TRBJ2-1; weak D call: TRBD2 (6 bases). The CDR3 is 15 residues long. CDR1 and CDR2 (germline): SGHVS, FNYEAQ. The ends were cut back, 5 bases at V and 5 bases at J, with 16 bases in the middle. The CDR3 protein is CASSPSELAHNEQFF. The DNA read from the CDR3 is TGTGCCAGCAGCCCCAGTGAGCTAGCGCACAATGAG.

This clone occurred many times. The observed sequence ends 3 residues before the CDR3 terminus, with the missing tail filled in from the germline J gene. J is TRBJ2-3 and V is TRBV30; TRBD2 aligns across 11 bases. Germline CDR1 and CDR2: GTSNPN and SVGIG (reference sequence). The CDR3 is made up of 14 amino acids. J gave up 5 bases and V 8 bases, and 9 bases lay outside the gene matches. This CDR3 reads CAGRLAGGGDTQYF. CDR3 DNA, as far as it was read: TGTGCCGGGCGGCTAGCGGGAGGAGGAGATACG.

In its sample, this clone was seen many times. The DNA read from the CDR3 is TGTGCCAGCAGCCCATCGACAGGTACTGAA. Protein product: CASSPSTGTE. The entire CDR3 is CASSPSTGTEAFF. The chain is built from TRBV9 and TRBJ1-1, with D possibly being TRBD1 (6 bases). The missing CDR3 end, 3 residues past where the read stops, is filled in from the germline J gene. The germline CDR1 and CDR2 sequences are SGDLS and YYNGEE. The CDR3 length is 13 residues. Trimming removed 4 bases from V and 5 bases from J, with 12 bases in between.

This clone has ten or more counts. The CDR3 end lies 3 residues beyond the end of the read and is filled in from the germline J gene. This chain uses TRBV7-2 with TRBJ1-6; possible D gene TRBD1, 6 bases. Germline lookup yields CDR1 SGHTA and CDR2 FQGNSA. V was clipped by 6 bases and J by 3 bases, with 9 bases between them. The length of the CDR3 is 14 residues. CDR3 region: CASRSQGYNSPLHF. CDR3 DNA (partial): TGTGCCAGCAGATCACAGGGCTATAATTCACCC.

Ten or more counts support this clone. Coverage ceases 3 residues before the CDR3 finishes, and the germline J gene fills in the end. The rearrangement links TRBV19 to TRBJ2-7; TRBD1 matches 10 bases. The CDR3 totals 14 residues. Germline assignment: CDR1 LNHDA and CDR2 SQIVND (reference sequence). The V gene end was trimmed by 6 bases and the J gene end by 4 bases; junction bases not matched to a gene: 6. The CDR3 DNA, read in part, is TGTGCCAGTAGCCGGGACAGGGGTTTTTACGAG. Amino acids: CASSRDRGFYE. The entire CDR3 protein is CASSRDRGFYEQYF.

This clone has ten or more counts. Read data end 3 residues before the CDR3 end; the end is taken from the germline J gene. The rearrangement links TRBV19 to TRBJ1-2, with D perhaps matching TRBD1 (6 bases). V lost 10 bases and J lost 4, with 19 bases in between. Germline V CDR1 and CDR2: LNHDA, SQIVND (reference sequence). The CDR3 has 14 residues. The sequenced CDR3 bases are TGTGCCATTTTATCGGCGCAGGGGCCCTATGGC. Translation gives CAILSAQGPYG. The CDR3 reads in full as CAILSAQGPYGYTF.

This clone was seen repeatedly, ten times or more. The CDR3 end falls 3 residues outside the read, so it is completed with the germline J gene. This chain uses TRBV2 with TRBJ1-1; 9 bases match TRBD1. Germline CDR1 and CDR2: SNHLY and FYNNEI. V trimming: 3 bases; J trimming: 6 bases; junction bases outside the gene matches: 5. The CDR3 is made up of 14 amino acids. CDR3 DNA (partial): TGTGCCAGCAGTGATGGACAGGGGATCGCTGAA. This sequence encodes CASSDGQGIAE. The whole CDR3 protein reads CASSDGQGIAEAFF.

This clone has at least ten counts. The CDR3 end falls 3 residues outside the read, so it is completed with the germline J gene. The chain has TRBV12-3 or TRBV12-4 and TRBJ1-5; tentative D call: TRBD1 (5 bases). This CDR3 region has 15 residues. The V end lost 6 bases, the J end lost 1 base, and 13 bases lay between the germline ends. CDR3 DNA, as far as it was read: TGTGCCAGCAGATCAGGGTTGGAAAGCAATCAGCCC. Amino acids: CASRSGLESNQP. The CDR3, in full, reads CASRSGLESNQPQHF.

This clone has at least ten counts. The read ends 3 residues shy of where the CDR3 ends; the end is completed using the germline J gene. The chain uses TRBV28 and TRBJ2-5; 16 bases are shared with TRBD2. J was trimmed by 1 base and V by 3 bases; bases with no gene match: 8. The V gene's germline CDR1 is MDHEN and CDR2 SYDVKM. The length of the CDR3 is 19 residues. Incomplete CDR3 DNA: TGTGCCAGCAGTTTCGCTTCCGGGACTAGCGGGGGGGGCCAAGAGACC. It translates to CASSFASGTSGGGQET. The complete CDR3 sequence is CASSFASGTSGGGQETQYF.

Many counts were recorded for this clone. Read data end 3 residues before the CDR3 end; the end is taken from the germline J gene. J is TRBJ2-7 and V is TRBV6-2 or TRBV6-3, with 9 bases identical to TRBD1. J lost 0 bases, V lost 0 bases, and 3 bases had no gene match. The V gene's germline CDR1 is MNHEY and CDR2 SVGEGT. The CDR3 runs to 16 residues. CDR3: CASSYSGQGPSYEQYF. The part of the CDR3 DNA that was read is TGTGCCAGCAGTTACTCCGGACAGGGGCCCTCCTACGAG.

This clone has a count of ten or more. Coverage ceases 3 residues before the CDR3 finishes, and the germline J gene fills in the end. The chain carries TRBV20-1 and TRBJ1-5; TRBD1 matches 7 bases. Germline CDR1 is DFQATT and CDR2 is SNEGSKA (reference sequence). Trimming took 0 bases from V and 6 from J; bases not matched to a gene: 5. There are 14 residues in the CDR3. The CDR3 sequence is CSARDSGGSQPQHF. The CDR3 bases that were read are TGCAGTGCTAGAGATTCAGGGGGTAGTCAGCCC.